This TCR beta chain appears in the sequencing data of a study of CD8 T cells in Susac syndrome. The V gene end was trimmed by 2 bases and the J gene end by 5 bases; junction bases not matched to a gene: 5. The CDR3 has 13 amino acids. Per germline, CDR1 GTSNPN and CDR2 SVGIG (reference sequence). Random-hexamer reverse transcription was applied to about 0.5 to 1 ug RNA. Amplification of TCR beta CDR3 spanned 54 Vbeta and 13 Jbeta via immunoSEQ multiplex PCR. MiXCR, run by TCRdb on the immunoSEQ multiplex PCR reads, gives a single entry per CDR3 protein. This table has some 180,000 distinct CDR3 sequences, roughly 95% appearing once. The T cells that were sequenced for TCR beta were CD8+ and CD4+ cells from blood. Negative isolation was used for CD8+ and CD4+ T cells, and FACS enrichment was applied to TEMRA cells.

Specimen: CD4+ T cells from PBMCs. The chain combines TRBV30 with TRBJ2-5; TRBD1 matches at 7 bases. The receptor was derived from a human donor in good health. The CDR3 bases are TGTGCCTGGAGTTTAGGGGGCAAGGAGACCCAGTACTTC. This gives the protein CAWSLGGKETQYF.